This T cell receptor beta chain was obtained from a study of T cell repertoires in cytomegalovirus infection. Across the whole study: An indication of both CMV infection and matching HLA type came from public TCR beta signatures.

Study-wide results and caveats: Public TCR beta family frequency separated CMV-and-HLA carriers, including in an independent cohort. HLA-C-restricted CMV-specific TCR beta clonotypes prevailed in the ex vivo response.

The length of the CDR3 is 16 residues. Germline lookup yields CDR1 ENHRY and CDR2 SYGVKD. Deletions cut 3 bases from V and 3 bases from J, with 15 bases between. TCRdb ran MiXCR on the reads and lists one entry per CDR3 protein. The sample includes more than 500,000 distinct CDR3 sequences, 16% seen only once; the top ten take roughly 25%. On this clonotype: Its antigen remains unknown.

The TCR comes from a human donor in good health (CMV status not recorded). Some clones in this sample may be carry-over from other donors' samples. The specimen was CD8+ T cells from PBMCs. V is TRBV10-3 and J is TRBJ1-3; D is uncertain. This CDR3 is CAISDLPGGGGNTIYF. As DNA, the CDR3 is TGTGCCATCAGTGACCTCCCGGGAGGTGGTGGAAACACCATATATTTT.